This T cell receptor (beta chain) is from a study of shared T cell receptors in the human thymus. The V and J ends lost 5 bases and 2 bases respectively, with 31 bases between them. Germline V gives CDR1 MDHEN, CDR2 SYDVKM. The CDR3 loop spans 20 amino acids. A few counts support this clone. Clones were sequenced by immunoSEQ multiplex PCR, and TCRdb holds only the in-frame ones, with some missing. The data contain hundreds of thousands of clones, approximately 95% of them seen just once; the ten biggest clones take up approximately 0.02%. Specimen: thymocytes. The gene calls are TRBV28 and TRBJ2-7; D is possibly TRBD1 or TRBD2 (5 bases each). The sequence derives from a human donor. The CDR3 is CASSLAGTHAGSDPTYEQYF. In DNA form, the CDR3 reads TGTGCCAGCAGTCTAGCCGGGACCCACGCTGGATCGGATCCAACCTACGAGCAGTACTTC.